Listed here are 27 T cell receptor beta chains from one sample, sequenced in a study of blood T cell repertoires in COVID-19. Sequenced by immunoSEQ multiplex PCR; TCRdb stores in-frame clones only, minus some. The table shows around 330,000 clones, with 70% to 90% occurring only once. The material sequenced was peripheral blood. These receptors came from a woman aged 45 to 65 with active or convalescent COVID-19.

The chain employs TRBV30 and TRBJ2-2; 8 positions agree with TRBD2. Germline V gives CDR1 GTSNPN, CDR2 SVGIG (reference sequence). The CDR3 is 16 residues long. Trimming cost V 4 bases and J 6 bases; bases outside gene matches: 13. The CDR3 nucleotides are TGTGCCTGGACACAAACCGGGACTAGATCGGCCGGGGAGCTGTTTTTT. This encodes CAWTQTGTRSAGELFF.

The rearrangement uses TRBV6-5 and TRBJ2-7, with D possibly being TRBD1 (5 bases). Per the germline V gene, CDR1 is MNHEY and CDR2 is SVGAGI. Between the trimmed V and J ends, which lost 2 bases and 4 bases, there was a span of 9 bases. The CDR3 extends over 13 amino acids. The CDR3 region is CASSYKGSYEQYF. The DNA of the CDR3 is TGTGCCAGCAGTTACAAGGGGTCGTACGAGCAGTACTTC.

This clone was picked up one time. This chain connects TRBV28 to TRBJ2-7; TRBD1 matches 8 bases. CDR3 length: 14 amino acids. CDR1 MDHEN and CDR2 SYDVKM come from the germline V gene. Trimming at V came to 5 bases and at J to 2 bases, leaving 5 bases not matched to a gene. As DNA, the CDR3 is TGTGCCAGCAGTGGGACAGGTTTTCCCTACGAGCAGTACTTC. Translation: CASSGTGFPYEQYF.

The CDR3 protein is CASSDGTILYNEQFF. As DNA, the CDR3 is TGTGCCAGCAGCGACGGGACAATCCTATACAATGAGCAGTTCTTC. V is TRBV5-4 and J is TRBJ2-1; TRBD1 might be the D (6 bases). This CDR3 is built from 15 residues. V was cut by 4 bases and J by 4 bases, with 15 bases left in between. Germline CDR1 reads SGHNT; CDR2 reads YYREEE (reference sequence). Using reference TRBV5-4 and TRBJ2-1 for the parts outside the CDR3, the full variable domain is ETGVTQSPTHLIKTRGQQVTLRCSSQSGHNTVSWYQQALGQGPQFIFQYYREEENGRGNFPPRFSGLQFPNYSSELNVNALELDDSALYLCASSDGTILYNEQFFGPGTRLTVL.

V usage is TRBV30 and J usage is TRBJ1-2; TRBD1 matches 8 bases. Trimming cost V 3 bases and J 13 bases; bases outside gene matches: 10. The CDR3 totals 12 residues. Germline V gene sequence: CDR1 GTSNPN, CDR2 SVGIG (reference sequence). The DNA for the CDR3 is TGTGCCTGGAGGCTTAATCAGGGGGCTTGCACCTTC. As protein: CAWRLNQGACTF.

The chain couples TRBV27 to TRBJ1-5, with D possibly being TRBD1 (5 bases). This CDR3 is built from 15 residues. V lost 6 bases and J lost 4, with 16 bases in between. The germline V gene encodes CDR1 MNHEY and CDR2 SMNVEV (reference sequence). The CDR3 DNA reads TGTGCCAGCAGCCTAACACGGGGGAGTAATCAGCCCCAGCATTTT. This encodes CASSLTRGSNQPQHF.

This chain uses TRBV2 with TRBJ2-7, with 13 bases identical to TRBD2. This CDR3 region has 15 residues. With 1 base clipped from V and 3 bases from J, the junction kept 0 bases outside the gene matches. Per the germline V gene, CDR1 is SNHLY and CDR2 is FYNNEI. In nucleotides, the CDR3 is TGTGCCAGCAGTGAAGGGACTAGCGGGAGCTACGAGCAGTACTTC. It specifies CASSEGTSGSYEQYF.

The count of this clone is one. J is TRBJ2-3 and V is TRBV28, with 14 bases matching TRBD2. With V trimmed by 5 bases and J by 9 bases, 7 bases remained unmatched. CDR1 and CDR2 (germline): MDHEN, SYDVKM. The CDR3 length is 15 residues. DNA for the CDR3: TGTGCCAGCAGTGCCGGGACTAGCGGGAGTAACACGCAGTATTTT. It yields the protein CASSAGTSGSNTQYF.

The chain links TRBV2 to TRBJ2-7; D unclear. The CDR3 is 11 amino acids. Germline V gene sequence: CDR1 SNHLY, CDR2 FYNNEI. The V end was cut by 3 bases, the J end by 6 bases, with 6 bases between. The CDR3, as DNA: TGTGCCAGCAGTGAGACGGGCGAGCAGTACTTC. Translation gives CASSETGEQYF.

In its sample, this clone was seen once. This chain links TRBV28 with TRBJ1-3; the match to TRBD1 covers 8 bases. Losses at the gene ends were 3 bases for V and 2 bases for J; bases not matched to a gene: 3. CDR3 length equals 15 residues. Germline loops: CDR1 MDHEN, CDR2 SYDVKM. CDR3: CASSFTGGTGNTIYF. In DNA form, the CDR3 reads TGTGCCAGCAGTTTCACAGGGGGGACTGGAAACACCATATATTTT.

The V and J genes are TRBV29-1 and TRBJ1-2; D remains unclear. Germline assignment: CDR1 SQVTM and CDR2 ANQGSEA. The CDR3 has 15 amino acids. Trimming shortened V by 0 bases and J by 7 bases, and 18 bases separated the two germline ends. CDR3 sequence reads: CSVEDWQEAGFGYTF. The CDR3 DNA sequence: TGCAGCGTTGAAGATTGGCAGGAGGCCGGCTTTGGCTACACCTTC.

V gene TRBV7-9 combines with J gene TRBJ1-2; 7 nucleotides line up with TRBD1. The CDR3 contains 12 residues. The V segment lost 8 bases and the J segment 5 bases; nucleotides outside the gene matches: 5. The V gene's germline CDR1 is SEHNR and CDR2 FQNEAQ (reference sequence). The DNA of the CDR3 is TGTGCCAGCGGCGACAGGGAATATGGCTACACCTTC. Translation: CASGDREYGYTF. Full variable domain (missing parts from reference TRBV7-9 and TRBJ1-2): DTGVSQNPRHKITKRGQNVTFRCDPISEHNRLYWYRQTLGQGPEFLTYFQNEAQLEKSRLLSDRFSAERPKGSFSTLEIQRTEQGDSAMYLCASGDREYGYTFGSGTRLTVV.

CDR3 bases: TGTGCCAGCAGTGAAGGAGGGATTGGGCAAGAGACCCAGTACTTC. It encodes CASSEGGIGQETQYF. V gene TRBV2 combines with J gene TRBJ2-5; D might be TRBD2 (5 bases). CDR1 and CDR2 from the germline V gene are SNHLY and FYNNEI. The CDR3 is made up of 15 amino acids. Between the trimmed V and J ends, which lost 1 base and 2 bases, there was a span of 11 bases.

The chain employs TRBV2 and TRBJ1-4; 11 positions match TRBD1. This CDR3 spans 15 amino acids. After removal of 6 bases from V and 6 bases from J, the junction contained 6 bases not matched to a gene. Germline loops: CDR1 SNHLY, CDR2 FYNNEI. The CDR3 protein is CASSALGQGDEKLFF. The CDR3 DNA is TGTGCCAGCAGCGCTCTGGGACAGGGGGATGAAAAACTGTTTTTT.

The chain is built from TRBV5-1 and TRBJ2-6; D unresolved. Germline V gene sequence: CDR1 SGHRS, CDR2 YFSETQ. This CDR3 region has 16 residues. Trimming removed 0 bases at V and 2 bases at J, with 9 bases between. The CDR3 loop reads CASSLAGTTGANVLTF. CDR3 DNA sequence: TGCGCCAGCAGCTTGGCGGGTACTACTGGGGCCAACGTCCTGACTTTC. The variable domain in full, completed from reference TRBV5-1 and TRBJ2-6, reads KAGVTQTPRYLIKTRGQQVTLSCSPISGHRSVSWYQQTPGQGLQFLFEYFSETQRNKGNFPGRFSGRQFSNSRSEMNVSTLELGDSALYLCASSLAGTTGANVLTFGAGSRLTVL.

The V gene is TRBV6-6, the J gene TRBJ2-7, with D perhaps TRBD1 (5 bases). Germline values: CDR1 MNHNY, CDR2 SVGAGI (reference sequence). Trimming shortened V by 4 bases and J by 0 bases, and 10 bases separated the two germline ends. This CDR3 has 14 residues. This CDR3 is CASSSTASSYEQYF. The CDR3 DNA reads as TGTGCCAGCAGTTCGACAGCTAGCTCCTACGAGCAGTACTTC.

V is TRBV6-2 or TRBV6-3 and J is TRBJ1-1, with D possibly TRBD1 on 5 matching bases. The CDR3 covers 14 residues. Germline V lookup: CDR1 MNHEY, CDR2 SVGEGT. V was pared by 4 bases and J by 3 bases, with 12 bases between. CDR3 sequence: CASSLGGTYTEAFF. In DNA, the CDR3 is TGTGCCAGCAGTTTGGGGGGAACCTACACTGAAGCTTTCTTT.

The genes are TRBV19 and TRBJ1-2; D unclear. CDR1 and CDR2 (germline): LNHDA, SQIVND (reference sequence). V was cut by 3 bases and J by 4 bases, with 12 bases left in between. The CDR3 has 14 amino acids. The CDR3 loop reads CASSIELPGYGYTF. The CDR3 DNA sequence: TGTGCCAGTAGTATTGAACTGCCTGGCTATGGCTACACCTTC.

This sequence joins TRBV6-5 and TRBJ2-1; 7 bases line up with TRBD2. The CDR3 loop spans 13 amino acids. V lost 2 bases and J lost 9; bases outside the gene matches: 4. Germline V CDR1 and CDR2: MNHEY, SVGAGI. The CDR3 DNA follows: TGTGCCAGCAGTTACGTGGGGGGGGGTGAGCAGTTCTTC. It yields the protein CASSYVGGGEQFF.

This chain joins TRBV10-2 and TRBJ2-2; tentatively, D is TRBD1 (6 bases). The CDR3 is 14 amino acids. Germline CDR1 WSHSY, CDR2 SAAADI. Trimming removed 7 bases from V and 2 bases from J, with 11 bases in between. CDR3 sequence: CASKRDTNTGELFF. As DNA, the CDR3 is TGCGCCAGCAAAAGGGACACCAACACCGGGGAGCTGTTTTTT.

This chain joins TRBV30 and TRBJ2-1; possible D gene TRBD2, 6 bases. Germline CDR1 and CDR2: GTSNPN and SVGIG (reference sequence). The CDR3 sequence is 12 residues long. V was pared by 4 bases and J by 13 bases, with 17 bases between. CDR3 amino acids: CAWISGAGPQFF. CDR3 coding DNA: TGTGCCTGGATTTCTGGAGCGGGTCCTCAGTTCTTC.

The V gene is TRBV5-3, the J gene TRBJ2-7; 9 positions match TRBD2. TRBV5-3 is given ORF status, its function remaining uncertain. V dropped 3 bases and J dropped 1; count of bases not matched to a gene: 8. CDR3 size: 16 residues. CDR3 sequence (DNA): TGTGCCAGAAGCTCGGTTTGTGCGGGAGGGTCCTACGAGCAGTACTTC. As protein: CARSSVCAGGSYEQYF.

The genes are TRBV6-6 and TRBJ2-7; 9 bases map to TRBD2. Germline V gene sequence: CDR1 MNHNY, CDR2 SVGAGI (reference sequence). This CDR3 has 16 amino acids. The trim removed 6 bases at V and 1 base at J, leaving 10 bases unmatched. The CDR3 protein is CASRPPTSGSSYEQYF. The CDR3, as DNA: TGTGCCAGCAGACCTCCGACTAGCGGCTCTTCCTACGAGCAGTACTTC.

The chain has TRBV19 and TRBJ1-2; possible D gene TRBD1, 5 bases. The ends were cut back, 2 bases at V and 8 bases at J, with 12 bases in the middle. The CDR3 sequence is 13 residues long. Per germline, CDR1 LNHDA and CDR2 SQIVND (reference sequence). CDR3 residues: CASSIPGLGGYTF. The DNA for the CDR3 is TGTGCCAGTAGTATACCAGGGCTAGGAGGCTACACCTTC.

J is TRBJ2-6 and V is TRBV9, with 8 bases lining up with TRBD1. CDR1 and CDR2 from the germline V gene are SGDLS and YYNGEE. V lost 1 base, J lost 2 bases, and 5 bases stayed unmatched. The CDR3 totals 17 residues. The CDR3 sequence: CASSVTDRGAGANVLTF. The DNA of the CDR3 is TGTGCCAGCAGCGTAACTGACAGGGGCGCTGGGGCCAACGTCCTGACTTTC.

The J gene is TRBJ1-2, the V gene TRBV6-1; tentatively, D is TRBD1 (6 bases). CDR1 is MNHNS and CDR2 is SASEGT in the germline V gene. The CDR3 totals 15 residues. With 3 bases removed from V and 4 bases from J, the gap between germline ends came to 15 bases. CDR3 DNA: TGTGCCAGCAGTGACGGGACAAGGGGCTTCTATGGCTACACCTTC. Protein: CASSDGTRGFYGYTF.

CDR3: CASSYTGGPNQPQHF. CDR3 in DNA: TGTGCCAGCAGCTACACAGGGGGCCCCAATCAGCCCCAGCATTTT. The rearrangement links TRBV9 to TRBJ1-5, with TRBD1 identical over 9 bases. In germline, CDR1 is SGDLS, CDR2 YYNGEE. After removal of 4 bases from V and 3 bases from J, the junction contained 5 bases not matched to a gene. This CDR3 contains 15 residues.